This TCR beta chain came from a study of identifying expanded T cells in peripheral blood. The data were produced by immunoSEQ multiplex PCR, yet TCRdb's version contains in-frame clones alone and is incomplete. This table has around 63,000 clones, roughly 86% appearing once. Deletions cut 4 bases from V and 3 bases from J, with 4 bases between. This CDR3 spans 11 amino acids. Germline V gives CDR1 KGHSH, CDR2 LQKENI. Collection occurred without any documented infections or immune events in donors. Study findings and constraints: Across healthy donors, higher total template counts meant significantly greater approximately two-week count variance. Differentially abundant clones: about 1.2 between replicates, about 15 at two to three weeks, more than 18 at four.

In this sample, this clone turned up once. Its antigen is as yet unknown. Sequencing used blood. The V and J genes are TRBV18 and TRBJ2-7; D ambiguous. The receptor comes from a person between 18 and 75 years old in good health. CDR3 loop: CASSQDYEQYF. DNA for the CDR3: TGTGCCAGCTCACAGGACTACGAGCAGTACTTC.